This T cell receptor (beta chain) was identified during a study of blood T cell repertoires in COVID-19. Background on the study: Sites in the United States, Italy and Spain provided acute and convalescent COVID-19 samples. Sample material is recorded as cDNA or gDNA derived from T cells, B-cell-depleted T cells, or PBMCs.

The germline V gene encodes CDR1 KGHDR and CDR2 SFDVKD. This CDR3 spans 13 amino acids. This clone is a singleton in its sample. One end of the junction does not line up with germline, which may come from a read error. Per the authors' pipeline: Estimation of nucleated cell counts relied on the amplification of reference gene primers. The table came from immunoSEQ multiplex PCR; TCRdb's copy has only in-frame clones and leaves some out. That table furnishes V, J and clone size, whereas the DNA furnished D and trimming. The data hold 150,000 to 200,000 clones, with around 85% observed a single time. The TCR sequence derives from a woman in her seventies with acute or convalescent COVID-19. The specimen sequenced was peripheral blood. The rearrangement joins TRBV24-1 to TRBJ2-3, with D perhaps matching TRBD2 (7 bases). CDR3 residues: CATKGGGSDTQYF. For the CDR3, the DNA is TGTGCGACCAAGGGCGGGGGCTCAGATACGCAGTATTTT.